This T cell receptor beta chain was obtained from a study of T-cell memory formation after mild COVID-19. Study context: The TCR clusters were mostly specific to one donor.

Using constant-segment primers, 5'RACE produced TCR alpha and TCR beta cDNA libraries carrying sample barcodes and UMIs. TCRdb re-called the 5' RACE reads with MiXCR, one entry per CDR3 protein. Among roughly 550,000 distinct CDR3 sequences listed, 20% were seen once. The sequence came from an adult woman who had mild COVID-19 (a few samples of this study predate the infection). Cell type and time point are not known. Input material: PBMCs or a T cell subset sorted from them (not recorded which).

CDR3 sequence reads: CASSFPDGEAFF. The CDR3, as DNA: TGTGCCAGCAGTTTCCCGGACGGTGAAGCTTTCTTT. The V call is TRBV27, the J call TRBJ1-1; no reliable D call. The CDR3 has 12 residues. Germline V gives CDR1 MNHEY, CDR2 SMNVEV (reference sequence). V was cut by 3 bases and J by 7 bases, with 9 bases left in between.